Below are 29 T cell receptor beta chains sequenced from a single sample in a study of immune evolution from preneoplasia to lung adenocarcinoma. Profiled with immunoSEQ multiplex PCR; TCRdb holds only in-frame clones, not every one. The sample shows about 4,900 clones, about 75% of them seen only once. Sequences were obtained from FFPE minimally invasive lung adenocarcinoma tissue. Receptors were obtained from a person aged 55-80 years with lung adenocarcinoma.

The chain combines TRBV6-5 with TRBJ2-2, with D possibly matching TRBD2 (6 bases). CDR1 MNHEY and CDR2 SVGAGI come from the germline V gene. This CDR3 region has 14 residues. V shed 5 bases and J shed 7 bases, with 14 bases lying between them. The CDR3 reads CASSPRRGNGELFF. The CDR3 DNA reads as TGTGCCAGCAGTCCGCGGCGGGGAAACGGGGAGCTGTTTTTT.

This clone was picked up a small number of times. J is TRBJ2-4 and V is TRBV30; D not certain. Between the trimmed V and J ends, which lost 3 bases and 2 bases, there was a span of 29 bases. CDR3 length: 20 amino acids. CDR1 and CDR2 (germline): GTSNPN, SVGIG (reference sequence). The CDR3 DNA follows: TGTGCCTGGAGACCACCCCCGGGCAGGTGGGGAACTGCGTCCAAAAACATTCAGTACTTC. Its protein is CAWRPPPGRWGTASKNIQYF.

This clone showed up just a few times. The V and J genes are TRBV4-1 and TRBJ1-2, with a possible D match to TRBD1 (6 bases). V lost 2 bases to trimming and J lost 4 bases, with 14 bases between them. This CDR3 region has 15 residues. Looked up from germline, CDR1 is MGHRA and CDR2 is YSYEKL. The DNA of the CDR3 is TGCGCCAGCAGCCAAACGAGGGGAGGGGGCTATGGCTACACCTTC. It yields the protein CASSQTRGGGYGYTF.

V usage is TRBV2 and J usage is TRBJ1-4; D unresolved. This CDR3 contains 14 residues. V lost 3 bases and J lost 4, with 9 bases in between. Germline V CDR1 and CDR2: SNHLY, FYNNEI. The CDR3 DNA sequence: TGTGCCAGCAGTGATGGGGATAGTAATGAAAAACTGTTTTTT. This translates into CASSDGDSNEKLFF. The variable domain in full, with the rest retrieved from reference TRBV2 and TRBJ1-4, is EPEVTQTPSHQVTQMGQEVILRCVPISNHLYFYWYRQILGQKVEFLVSFYNNEISEKSEIFDDQFSVERPDGSNFTLKIRSTKLEDSAMYFCASSDGDSNEKLFFGSGTQLSVL.

The genes are TRBV11-2 and TRBJ2-6, with TRBD2 matching over 8 bases. The ends lost 7 bases at V and 0 bases at J; junction bases unmatched: 11. In germline, CDR1 is SGHAT, CDR2 FQNNGV. The CDR3 is made up of 18 amino acids. CDR3 DNA sequence: TGTGCCAGCAACTCACTCGAGCGGGGGCCCTCTGGGGCCAACGTCCTGACTTTC. This codes for CASNSLERGPSGANVLTF.

This clone was detected only a few times. The J gene is TRBJ2-7, the V gene TRBV28; maybe TRBD2 (6 bases). The V and J ends lost 6 bases and 0 bases respectively, with 9 bases between them. Germline CDR1 and CDR2: MDHEN and SYDVKM. The CDR3 runs 13 residues. The CDR3 region has the DNA TGTGCCAGCAGCTGGGAGGACTCCTACGAGCAGTACTTC. Translating gives CASSWEDSYEQYF. The full variable domain, in which reference TRBV28 and TRBJ2-7 provide the parts outside the CDR3, is DVKVTQSSRYLVKRTGEKVFLECVQDMDHENMFWYRQDPGLGLRLIYFSYDVKMKEKGDIPEGYSVSREKKERFSLILESASTNQTSMYLCASSWEDSYEQYFGPGTRLTVT.

The chain uses TRBV5-6 and TRBJ1-1, with 9 bases aligning to TRBD1. Germline values: CDR1 SGHDT, CDR2 YYEEEE. The CDR3 sequence is 16 residues long. Trimming removed 1 base from V and 7 bases from J; junction bases left unmatched: 11. The CDR3 reads CASSLKGTGRRFEAFF. The CDR3 DNA reads as TGTGCCAGCAGCTTGAAGGGGACAGGGAGGCGGTTTGAAGCTTTCTTT.

The table lists this clone with a count of one. This rearrangement joins TRBV9 to TRBJ1-1; D unresolved. Trimming shortened V by 0 bases and J by 5 bases, and 8 bases separated the two germline ends. Germline CDR1 SGDLS, CDR2 YYNGEE. This CDR3 has 13 residues. CDR3 region: CASSVAGDTEAFF. The CDR3 DNA sequence: TGTGCCAGCAGCGTAGCGGGCGATACTGAAGCTTTCTTT. The full variable domain, completed using reference TRBV9 and TRBJ1-1, is DSGVTQTPKHLITATGQRVTLRCSPRSGDLSVYWYQQSLDQGLQFLIQYYNGEERAKGNILERFSAQQFPDLHSELNLSSLELGDSALYFCASSVAGDTEAFFGQGTRLTVV.

This rearrangement joins TRBV18 to TRBJ1-2; 7 bases match TRBD1. Trimming took 1 base from V and 7 from J; bases not matched to a gene: 9. Germline CDR1 KGHSH, CDR2 LQKENI. CDR3 length: 15 residues. CDR3 DNA: TGTGCCAGCTCACCACGACAGGGAAGGGAGTCTGGCTACACCTTC. Residues: CASSPRQGRESGYTF.

The gene calls are TRBV9 and TRBJ2-5, with D perhaps matching TRBD2 (6 bases). CDR1 SGDLS and CDR2 YYNGEE come from the germline V gene. Trimming pared 4 bases from V and 4 bases from J, leaving 11 bases between. This CDR3 has 13 amino acids. The CDR3 DNA follows: TGTGCCAGCAGCCAGCGGAGGGGAGAGACCCAGTACTTC. Protein product: CASSQRRGETQYF.

The chain has TRBV9 and TRBJ1-2, with 9 bases that match TRBD1. Germline values: CDR1 SGDLS, CDR2 YYNGEE. V was pared by 7 bases and J by 6 bases, with 4 bases of the junction left unmatched. CDR3 length: 12 residues. The CDR3 DNA is TGTGCCAGCTTCAGGGACAGGGATGGCTACACCTTC. Its protein is CASFRDRDGYTF.

The CDR3 coding sequence is TGCGCCAGCAGCTTAATACCCGGCGCTGAAGCTTTCTTT. Its translation is CASSLIPGAEAFF. The rearrangement uses TRBV5-1 and TRBJ1-1; D call uncertain. V was shortened by 2 bases and J by 6 bases, with 11 bases between the two germline ends. CDR1 and CDR2 (germline): SGHRS, YFSETQ. The CDR3 sequence is 13 residues long.

The chain is built from TRBV7-2 and TRBJ1-2; no clear D. The CDR3 is 14 residues long. V shed 5 bases and J shed 1 base, with 11 bases lying between them. Germline lookup yields CDR1 SGHTA and CDR2 FQGNSA. The chain's CDR3 is CASSPRTGNYGYTF. The CDR3 DNA follows: TGTGCCAGCAGCCCAAGGACGGGTAACTATGGCTACACCTTC. The entire variable domain, with the rest obtained from reference TRBV7-2 and TRBJ1-2, is as follows: GAGVSQSPSNKVTEKGKDVELRCDPISGHTALYWYRQSLGQGLEFLIYFQGNSAPDKSGLPSDRFSAERTGGSVSTLTIQRTQQEDSAVYLCASSPRTGNYGYTFGSGTRLTVV.

This sequence joins TRBV6-1 and TRBJ1-1, with D possibly matching TRBD1 (5 bases). Per germline, CDR1 MNHNS and CDR2 SASEGT. CDR3 length: 15 amino acids. Trimming removed 7 bases from V and 3 bases from J, with 18 bases in between. The CDR3 bases are TGTGCCAGCATCAGAATGGGGGGGGTAGACACTGAAGCTTTCTTT. Protein: CASIRMGGVDTEAFF.

The chain links TRBV5-1 to TRBJ1-5; D is perhaps TRBD1 (6 bases). Trimming took 0 bases from V and 7 from J, leaving 14 bases between them. The CDR3 has 15 amino acids. Per germline, CDR1 SGHRS and CDR2 YFSETQ. For the CDR3, the DNA is TGCGCCAGCAGCTTGGAGGGGGGCCGAGAACAGCCCCAGCATTTT. This sequence encodes CASSLEGGREQPQHF.

The chain employs TRBV6-1 and TRBJ2-3; TRBD1 is a possible D gene (5 bases). The CDR3 has 14 residues. Trimming shortened V by 2 bases and J by 9 bases, and 15 bases separated the two germline ends. Germline V gene lookup returns CDR1 MNHNS and CDR2 SASEGT. This chain's CDR3 is CASSEWPGPRTQYF. CDR3 in DNA: TGTGCCAGCAGTGAATGGCCAGGGCCCAGAACGCAGTATTTT.

The rearrangement links TRBV30 to TRBJ2-3; 9 bases are shared with TRBD2. The V segment lost 1 base and the J segment 1 base; nucleotides outside the gene matches: 0. The CDR3 spans 14 residues. CDR1 GTSNPN and CDR2 SVGIG come from the germline V gene (reference sequence). The DNA of the CDR3 is TGTGCCTGGAGTGGACTAGCGGGCACAGATACGCAGTATTTT. This codes for CAWSGLAGTDTQYF.

The J gene is TRBJ1-5, the V gene TRBV28; D ambiguous. Germline CDR1 and CDR2: MDHEN and SYDVKM. V gave up 4 bases and J gave up 11 bases, with 18 bases separating them. CDR3 length: 14 residues. The CDR3 DNA reads as TGTGCCAGCAGTTCCCCCTATAAAAGTAATTCCCAGCATTTT. Translation gives CASSSPYKSNSQHF.

In its sample, this clone was seen once. The chain employs TRBV20-1 and TRBJ1-1, with D uncertain. The CDR3 totals 11 residues. V was trimmed by 6 bases and J by 0 bases, leaving 5 bases between them. Germline V gene lookup returns CDR1 DFQATT and CDR2 SNEGSKA (reference sequence). The CDR3 DNA reads TGCAGTGCCGGATTGAACACTGAAGCTTTCTTT. Its protein is CSAGLNTEAFF.

The chain uses TRBV5-4 and TRBJ1-2, with D perhaps TRBD1 (6 bases). This CDR3 region has 14 residues. V was shortened by 0 bases and J by 8 bases, with 14 bases between the two germline ends. Germline CDR1 SGHNT, CDR2 YYREEE (reference sequence). The chain's CDR3 is CASSLEAGAGGYTF. DNA of the CDR3: TGTGCCAGCAGCTTGGAGGCAGGGGCAGGGGGCTACACCTTC.

This clone was counted between two and nine times. This sequence joins TRBV28 and TRBJ2-7; D remains ambiguous. The CDR3 totals 11 residues. Trimming shortened V by 6 bases and J by 6 bases, and 9 bases separated the two germline ends. CDR1 is MDHEN, CDR2 SYDVKM, per germline. CDR3 bases: TGTGCCAGCAGACGGCTAGGCGAGCAGTACTTC. Translation gives CASRRLGEQYF.

This chain joins TRBV7-3 and TRBJ2-6, with D unresolved. V gave up 5 bases and J gave up 4 bases, with 15 bases separating them. CDR1 is SGHTA and CDR2 is FQGTGA in the germline V gene. The length of the CDR3 is 16 residues. The CDR3 protein is CASSPGERPGANVLTF. The CDR3 bases are TGTGCCAGCAGCCCCGGTGAGCGCCCGGGGGCCAACGTCCTGACTTTC.

By its share, this clone is medium-sized. The V and J genes are TRBV7-8 and TRBJ2-7, with 8 bases aligning to TRBD1. J gave up 0 bases and V 5 bases, and 9 bases lay outside the gene matches. Germline V gene data show CDR1 as SGHVS and CDR2 as FQNEAQ. The CDR3 totals 16 residues. This CDR3 is CASSLLSGTGSYEQYF. The CDR3 DNA sequence: TGTGCCAGCAGCCTATTGTCCGGGACAGGCTCCTACGAGCAGTACTTC.

The chain has TRBV7-2 and TRBJ1-1; the D is unclear. This CDR3 has 17 amino acids. Germline V gives CDR1 SGHTA, CDR2 FQGNSA. V was shortened by 4 bases and J by 0 bases, with 18 bases between the two germline ends. This CDR3 is CASSSPTGRIMNTEAFF. Written as DNA, the CDR3 is TGTGCCAGCAGCTCACCCACCGGACGGATCATGAACACTGAAGCTTTCTTT. The whole variable domain, filled in from reference TRBV7-2 and TRBJ1-1, reads GAGVSQSPSNKVTEKGKDVELRCDPISGHTALYWYRQSLGQGLEFLIYFQGNSAPDKSGLPSDRFSAERTGGSVSTLTIQRTQQEDSAVYLCASSSPTGRIMNTEAFFGQGTRLTVV.

This chain connects TRBV9 to TRBJ2-1; 8 bases map to TRBD2. The CDR3 has 15 amino acids. Trimming cost V 4 bases and J 6 bases; bases outside gene matches: 9. Germline lookup yields CDR1 SGDLS and CDR2 YYNGEE. The CDR3 loop is CASSRRSGGANEQFF. The CDR3 DNA sequence: TGTGCCAGCAGCCGTAGATCCGGGGGGGCCAATGAGCAGTTCTTC.

This clone was counted between two and nine times. The genes are TRBV27 and TRBJ2-1; TRBD1 aligns across 7 bases. The junction had 13 bases not matched to a gene; V was cut back by 6 bases and J by 8 bases. Germline CDR1 is MNHEY and CDR2 is SMNVEV (reference sequence). The CDR3 length is 15 residues. CDR3 amino acids: CASSPAGTVIDEQFF. The CDR3 bases are TGTGCCAGCAGCCCTGCCGGGACAGTCATCGATGAGCAGTTCTTC.

DNA of the CDR3: TGTGCCAGCAGCCCGCGGGCGTTGAACACCGGGGAGCTGTTTTTT. Translated: CASSPRALNTGELFF. This rearrangement joins TRBV5-8 to TRBJ2-2, with D perhaps matching TRBD2 (5 bases). The CDR3 covers 15 residues. The V end was cut by 4 bases, the J end by 1 base, with 11 bases between. The germline gives CDR1 SGHTS, CDR2 YDEGEE.

Here the CDR3 DNA reads TGCGCCAGCAGCATACAGGGAATCCACGAGCAGTACTTC. It is translated as CASSIQGIHEQYF. The V and J genes are TRBV5-1 and TRBJ2-7; perhaps TRBD1 as D (6 bases). CDR1 and CDR2 from the germline V gene are SGHRS and YFSETQ. Trimming left V 4 bases short and J 5 bases short, with 13 bases between. The CDR3 runs 13 residues.

The chain employs TRBV10-3 and TRBJ1-2, with D hard to call. Trimming took 3 bases from V and 5 from J, leaving 4 bases between them. The CDR3 has 11 residues. Germline V CDR1 and CDR2: ENHRY, SYGVKD. Here the CDR3 reads CAISDSYGYTF. The CDR3 DNA sequence: TGTGCCATCAGTGACTCATATGGCTACACCTTC.